These T cell receptor beta chains were read from a single sample in a study of regulatory T cells in long-lasting Graves disease. TCRdb ran MiXCR on the multiplex PCR reads and lists one entry per CDR3 protein. Here the sample spans around 340,000 distinct CDR3 sequences, around 19% being singletons. The specimen was peripheral blood mononuclear cells (PBMCs), collected when the disease was refractory, from a patient treated with antithyroid drugs. These receptors came from a female donor with Graves disease. Each CDR3 is given with its conserved first and last residue. The D gene is left open where the match is weak.

V gene	D gene	J gene	CDR3 protein
TRBV11-2	-	TRBJ2-2	CASSPVGGVGELFF
TRBV6-1	TRBD1	TRBJ1-5	CASSTGQGRNQPQHF
TRBV10-3	-	TRBJ2-7	CAISESSWGRVYEQYF
TRBV20-1	-	TRBJ2-7	CSANQPENYEQYF
TRBV6-2/TRBV6-3	-	TRBJ2-5	CASSATGSRETQYF
TRBV11-2	-	TRBJ1-3	CASSSLRNTIYF
TRBV19	TRBD1	TRBJ1-6	CASTLDRYNSPLHF
TRBV20-1	TRBD2	TRBJ2-4	CSDTSALAKNIQYF
TRBV24-1	-	TRBJ1-5	CATSEGAQTEPQHF
TRBV28	TRBD2	TRBJ2-7	CASAAPPGGGESYEQYF
TRBV28	TRBD1	TRBJ2-7	CASSGQGPPYEQYF